The clone carrying this TCR beta chain has at least ten counts. Time point noted: newly diagnosed GD, antithyroid drugs for less than 3 months. From RNA extracted from PBMCs, the TCR library was made. The data originate from a study of regulatory T cells in long-lasting Graves disease. CDR3 regions were amplified by Arm-PCR using iRepertoire HTBI primers to build TCR beta libraries. TCRdb reprocessed the multiplex PCR reads via MiXCR and lists one record per CDR3 protein. The sample has fewer than 550,000 distinct CDR3 sequences; 15% to 20% are singletons. Another study also made use of these data, one on T cells in Graves' hyperthyroidism and ophthalmopathy. This second study notes: Ophthalmopathy was told apart from stable hyperthyroidism by a 13 V-J model.

The sample here was peripheral blood mononuclear cells (PBMCs), taken at new diagnosis, from a patient treated with antithyroid drugs. This TCR came from a woman aged 18-35 years with Graves disease.

The CDR3 nucleotides are TGTGCCAGCAGCTTTAGTCCCCCCCCGGGGACTAGCGGGGATGACAATGAGCAGTTCTTC. Translated, it gives CASSFSPPPGTSGDDNEQFF. The chain carries TRBV7-9 and TRBJ2-1, with 13 positions matching TRBD2. CDR1 is SEHNR, CDR2 FQNEAQ, per germline (reference sequence). The CDR3 is 20 amino acids. Trimming removed 3 bases from V and 5 bases from J; junction bases left unmatched: 16.